This TCR beta chain is drawn from a study of PD-1 blockade in classical Hodgkin lymphoma. This clone is a singleton in its sample. Its antigen is as yet unknown. The time point is: cycle 4 day 1 (C4D1), after 6 weeks of nivolumab. All the patients suffered relapse after autologous stem cell transplantation, and brentuximab vedotin exposure differed. The assay was immunoSEQ multiplex PCR, and TCRdb's table has in-frame clones only and misses some. The sample has several thousand clones; approximately 70% are singletons. Trimming pared 0 bases from V and 4 bases from J, leaving 10 bases between. Germline CDR1 MGHRA, CDR2 YSYEKL. The CDR3 contains 14 residues. The study's findings and limits: Reports described newly diagnosed patients as having lower baseline TCR diversity than healthy donors. By C4D1 there was a significant rise in CD4+ TCR diversity but not in CD8+ TCR diversity.

This sample comprised peripheral blood mononuclear cells (PBMCs), obtained before the fourth cycle of nivolumab. The TCR sequence derives from a human donor with classical Hodgkin lymphoma. V and J are TRBV4-1 and TRBJ2-7; D is unresolved. This chain's CDR3 is CASSQDLERYEQYF. The CDR3 region has the DNA TGCGCCAGCAGCCAAGATCTCGAGAGGTACGAGCAGTACTTC.